The T cell receptor (beta chain) described here comes from a study of CD8 T cells in Susac syndrome. The authors reverse transcribed about 0.45 to 1 ug RNA with random hexamers. MiXCR was run by TCRdb on the immunoSEQ multiplex PCR reads, yielding one entry per CDR3 protein. The sample has 150,000 to 180,000 distinct CDR3 sequences; roughly 94% are singletons. CDR3 length: 16 amino acids. The V end lost 5 bases, the J end lost 4 bases, and 19 bases lay between the germline ends. The germline V gene has CDR1 LNHNV and CDR2 YYDKDF (reference sequence). Sequencing used CD8+ T cells from PBMCs. The chain uses TRBV15 and TRBJ2-3; TRBD2 might be the D (5 bases). The sequence was collected from a human donor with multiple sclerosis. CDR3 bases: TGTGCCACCAGCTCTCGAGAGGGTACTGACGCAGATACGCAGTATTTT. This translates into CATSSREGTDADTQYF.